This T cell receptor beta chain is from a study of OX40 agonist ivuxolimab in advanced cancers. Findings and caveats of the study: Clones of CD4+ and CD8+ blood T cells grew by week 6 at doses of 0.1 to 3.0 mg/kg. The 0.1-3.0 mg/kg partial responders had among the lowest clonal expansion. Expanded clones were, on average, more numerous among CD8+ T cells than CD4+.

Notes on this clone: Its cognate antigen is unknown.

Assay: immunoSEQ multiplex PCR; the TCRdb copy retains only in-frame clones and omits some. This table holds 70,000 to 95,000 clones, about nine tenths found once. In germline, CDR1 is SGHRS, CDR2 YFSETQ. This CDR3 has 15 amino acids. V was clipped by 4 bases and J by 5 bases, with 15 bases between them. This chain links TRBV5-1 with TRBJ1-4, with D possibly matching TRBD1 (5 bases). The clonotype comes from an adult with an advanced solid tumor such as melanoma, head and neck, liver or kidney cancer. Material: CD4+ or CD8+ T cells sorted from blood, obtained in a trial of the OX40 agonist ivuxolimab. CDR3 sequence reads: CASSPGWGNNEKLFF. CDR3 DNA: TGCGCCAGCAGCCCTGGTTGGGGGAACAATGAAAAACTGTTTTTT.